The 5 T cell receptor beta chains given below trace back to one sample, sequenced in a study of T cell changes during pregnancy in multiple sclerosis (dated by TCRdb to between 2018 and 2020). To prepare the library, the immunoSEQ multiplex PCR assay was applied. Here the immuneACCESS table is served through TCRdb, limited to in-frame sequences with V and J called. Missing clones are a known gap in these copies; in checked studies unresolved V genes cover under half, and the rest lacks a known reason. The sample table lists approximately 66,000 clones, approximately 92% of them with a count of one. The ten largest account for roughly 2% of the sample. Sequencing used peripheral blood, obtained in the third trimester of pregnancy. All receptors come from a female donor in good health, enrolled as a control in a pregnancy study.

The chain combines TRBV5-1 with TRBJ2-7; D might be TRBD2 (6 bases). The V gene's germline CDR1 is SGHRS and CDR2 YFSETQ. With 4 bases removed from V and 6 bases from J, the gap between germline ends came to 14 bases. The CDR3 consists of 13 residues. CDR3 nucleotides: TGCGCCAGCAGCCCTGGGGTGGGGGGCGAGCAGTACTTC. Its translation is CASSPGVGGEQYF.

This chain joins TRBV18 and TRBJ2-3; 8 positions agree with TRBD2. The trim removed 6 bases at V and 2 bases at J, leaving 7 bases unmatched. Germline V gene data show CDR1 as KGHSH and CDR2 as LQKENI. CDR3 size: 15 residues. DNA for the CDR3: TGTGCCAGCTCTCCGGGACTAGGGGACACAGATACGCAGTATTTT. This encodes CASSPGLGDTDTQYF.

This chain links TRBV6-5 with TRBJ2-7; 14 nucleotides match TRBD2. The CDR3 spans 16 residues. Germline CDR1 is MNHEY and CDR2 is SVGAGI. V shed 0 bases, J shed 4 bases, and the junction held 2 bases outside the gene matches. CDR3 region: CASSYSRTSGRYEQYF. The CDR3 DNA sequence: TGTGCCAGCAGTTACTCCCGGACTAGCGGGAGGTACGAGCAGTACTTC.

This chain links TRBV11-3 with TRBJ1-1; D not certain. Germline V gene data show CDR1 as SGHNT and CDR2 as YENEEA. The CDR3 runs to 13 residues. The V and J ends lost 3 bases and 1 base respectively, with 6 bases between them. The CDR3 region is CASSFRENTEAFF. CDR3 sequence (DNA): TGTGCCAGCAGCTTTCGGGAGAACACTGAAGCTTTCTTT.

This chain joins TRBV11-2 and TRBJ2-2; maybe TRBD1 (6 bases). V lost 8 bases and J 8 bases, leaving 15 bases between the germline ends. Germline CDR1 is SGHAT and CDR2 is FQNNGV. CDR3 length: 13 amino acids. This CDR3 reads CASQPTGKGELFF. CDR3 DNA sequence: TGTGCCAGCCAACCAACAGGGAAGGGGGAGCTGTTTTTT.